This T cell receptor beta chain comes out of a study of control samples from healthy donors and cancer patients. Clones were read by immunoSEQ multiplex PCR, and TCRdb kept only the in-frame ones, dropping some. The sample includes around 100,000 clones, just over 85% of them seen just once. The sample taken for sequencing was blood. This receptor was obtained from a man younger than 45 in good health.

CDR3 residues: CASSQSGRDSTDTQYF. The CDR3, as DNA: TGTGCCAGCAGCCAAAGCGGGAGGGATTCGACAGATACGCAGTATTTT. The chain combines TRBV7-9 with TRBJ2-3; 10 bases match TRBD2. CDR1 SEHNR and CDR2 FQNEAQ come from the germline V gene (reference sequence). The CDR3 sequence is 16 residues long. The V and J ends lost 5 bases and 3 bases, in that order; junction bases with no gene match: 8. Supplemented by reference TRBV7-9 and TRBJ2-3, the full variable domain reads DTGVSQNPRHKITKRGQNVTFRCDPISEHNRLYWYRQTLGQGPEFLTYFQNEAQLEKSRLLSDRFSAERPKGSFSTLEIQRTEQGDSAMYLCASSQSGRDSTDTQYFGPGTRLTVL.